The 21 T cell receptor beta chains below come from one sample, sequenced in a study of vaccination and CD4 T cells after COVID-19. TCRdb reanalysed the PCR reads using MiXCR and keeps one entry per CDR3 protein. The repertoire holds around 26,000 distinct CDR3 sequences, with around 49% as singletons. Sample time point: late sampling 161 to 241 days after vaccination in a few convalescent patients. The sample was CD4+ T cells from blood, taken about 7 months after SARS-CoV-2 vaccination. These TCRs come from a human donor who had recovered from COVID-19.

The chain couples TRBV6-1 to TRBJ2-1; TRBD1 matches 11 bases. This CDR3 is 15 amino acids long. V was clipped by 6 bases and J by 8 bases; unmatched bases: 9. CDR1 and CDR2 from the germline V gene are MNHNS and SASEGT. CDR3 amino acids: CASSLGTGGLDEQFF. The DNA of the CDR3 is TGTGCCAGCAGCCTTGGGACAGGGGGTCTCGATGAGCAGTTCTTC.

This clonotype showed up just a few times. The rearrangement uses TRBV5-1 and TRBJ2-5, with D perhaps being TRBD1 or TRBD2 (6 bases each). Trimming took off 0 bases at V and 2 bases at J, with 11 bases between the two ends. The CDR3 covers 15 residues. Per the germline V gene, CDR1 is SGHRS and CDR2 is YFSETQ. CDR3 coding DNA: TGCGCCAGCAGCTTGGGGGGGGCGGGTCAAGAGACCCAGTACTTC. Its protein is CASSLGGAGQETQYF.

The rearrangement joins TRBV20-1 to TRBJ2-1, with a weak D call TRBD1 (6 bases). V lost 8 bases, J lost 7 bases, and 21 bases lay in between. The CDR3 sequence is 14 residues long. Looked up from germline, CDR1 is DFQATT and CDR2 is SNEGSKA (reference sequence). Written as DNA, the CDR3 is TGCAGTACCCTGGACAGTATTGAGATAAATGAGCAGTTCTTC. As protein: CSTLDSIEINEQFF.

V is TRBV6-1 and J is TRBJ1-5; 9 bases agree with TRBD1. Germline trimming cut 6 bases from V and 3 bases from J; bases unmatched to any gene: 9. This CDR3 region has 16 residues. Germline V gives CDR1 MNHNS, CDR2 SASEGT. CDR3 DNA sequence: TGTGCCAGCAGGAGTACAGGGGGCGATTACAATCAGCCCCAGCATTTT. Translated: CASRSTGGDYNQPQHF.

The chain recombines TRBV12-3 or TRBV12-4 with TRBJ2-5; TRBD2 matches at 9 bases. The CDR3 is 16 residues long. The CDR3 DNA reads TGTGCAGGTGCAGTCAGTTCGCGGGAGGGGGAAGAGACCCAGTACTTC. This gives the protein CAGAVSSREGEETQYF.

Written as DNA, the CDR3 is TGTGCCAGCAGTGAAGCGTTTCGGGACACGGCAATGCGGTACTTC. This gives the protein CASSEAFRDTAMRYF. The rearrangement joins TRBV2 to TRBJ2-7; D perhaps matches TRBD1 (6 bases). Germline-derived CDR1 and CDR2 are SNHLY and FYNNEI. Trimming cost V 0 bases and J 12 bases, with 21 bases left between them. This CDR3 contains 15 residues.

This clonotype was observed a handful of times. The chain is built from TRBV28 and TRBJ2-5; D uncertain. This CDR3 contains 15 residues. Trimming stripped 5 bases from V and 7 bases from J, with 20 bases between. Germline V lookup: CDR1 MDHEN, CDR2 SYDVKM. CDR3 sequence (DNA): TGTGCCAGCAGTCCCCGCCGTTTAGCCGGCAGGACCCAGTACTTC. It yields the protein CASSPRRLAGRTQYF.

The rearrangement uses TRBV28 and TRBJ2-7, with 9 bases lining up with TRBD2. Unmatched junction bases numbered 9, after V lost 6 bases and J lost 6 bases. Germline V lookup: CDR1 MDHEN, CDR2 SYDVKM. The CDR3 is 14 amino acids. CDR3: CASRLAGVIGEQYF. The CDR3 coding sequence is TGTGCCAGCAGGTTAGCGGGAGTCATCGGCGAGCAGTACTTC. The variable domain in full, with the rest retrieved from reference TRBV28 and TRBJ2-7, is DVKVTQSSRYLVKRTGEKVFLECVQDMDHENMFWYRQDPGLGLRLIYFSYDVKMKEKGDIPEGYSVSREKKERFSLILESASTNQTSMYLCASRLAGVIGEQYFGPGTRLTVT.

The rearrangement joins TRBV6-5 to TRBJ2-1; no reliable D call. With 4 bases removed from V and 8 bases from J, the gap between germline ends came to 9 bases. The CDR3 has 12 amino acids. From germline, CDR1 is MNHEY and CDR2 SVGAGI. This CDR3 reads CASSFLFDEQFF. For the CDR3, the DNA is TGTGCCAGCAGTTTCCTATTCGATGAGCAGTTCTTC.

This chain uses TRBV14 with TRBJ2-7; possible D gene TRBD2, 6 bases. V shed 0 bases and J shed 5 bases, with 14 bases lying between them. The CDR3 sequence is 15 residues long. Looked up from germline, CDR1 is SGHDN and CDR2 is FVKESK. The CDR3 spells CASSQDYWGGDEQYF. The DNA of the CDR3 is TGTGCCAGCAGCCAAGATTATTGGGGAGGCGACGAGCAGTACTTC.

This clonotype was seen more than once but under ten times. The chain links TRBV7-2 to TRBJ2-5; D ambiguous. Germline V gene sequence: CDR1 SGHTA, CDR2 FQGNSA. The V gene lost 5 bases and the J gene lost 2 bases, with 3 bases spanning the gap. This CDR3 has 11 residues. The CDR3 DNA follows: TGTGCCAGCAGCATTCAAGAGACCCAGTACTTC. It encodes CASSIQETQYF.

A few counts support this clonotype. This rearrangement joins TRBV7-8 to TRBJ1-6; the match to TRBD1 covers 7 bases. Germline CDR1 SGHVS, CDR2 FQNEAQ. CDR3 size: 15 residues. The ends lost 1 base at V and 9 bases at J; junction bases unmatched: 6. The chain's CDR3 is CASSLEGRGTSPLHF. CDR3 nucleotide sequence: TGTGCCAGCAGCTTAGAAGGCAGGGGGACTTCACCCCTCCACTTT.

The chain combines TRBV2 with TRBJ2-5, with 7 bases that match TRBD1. V was pared by 4 bases and J by 5 bases, with 7 bases of the junction left unmatched. Germline assignment: CDR1 SNHLY and CDR2 FYNNEI. This CDR3 has 14 residues. Here the CDR3 DNA reads TGTGCCAGCAGTGTGGCAGGGGGTGGGGAGACCCAGTACTTC. Translated, it gives CASSVAGGGETQYF.

V and J are TRBV20-1 and TRBJ2-3; 9 bases map to TRBD2. CDR1 and CDR2 from the germline V gene are DFQATT and SNEGSKA (reference sequence). The CDR3 consists of 14 residues. V was pared by 6 bases and J by 1 base, with 5 bases of the junction left unmatched. CDR3 amino acids: CSAPAGGRTDTQYF. The CDR3 DNA reads TGCAGTGCCCCAGCGGGAGGTCGCACAGATACGCAGTATTTT.

The genes are TRBV20-1 and TRBJ1-2, with 10 positions matching TRBD1. V was clipped by 0 bases and J by 8 bases; unmatched bases: 6. There are 14 residues in the CDR3. Germline V gene sequence: CDR1 DFQATT, CDR2 SNEGSKA (reference sequence). CDR3 DNA sequence: TGCAGTGCTAGAGACCGACAGGGGGCCGTGGGCTACACCTTC. Translation gives CSARDRQGAVGYTF.

This rearrangement joins TRBV24-1 to TRBJ1-2, with 9 bases matching TRBD1. The CDR3 runs to 17 residues. The germline gives CDR1 KGHDR, CDR2 SFDVKD. The J segment lost 2 bases and the V segment lost 5 bases, leaving 11 bases of the junction unmatched. The CDR3 reads CATSGPSGTGSNYGYTF. In DNA, the CDR3 is TGTGCCACCAGTGGCCCTTCCGGGACAGGGTCGAACTATGGCTACACCTTC.

The V gene is TRBV27, the J gene TRBJ2-3; 7 nucleotides match TRBD1. CDR3 length equals 13 residues. Germline values: CDR1 MNHEY, CDR2 SMNVEV (reference sequence). With 3 bases clipped from V and 9 bases from J, the junction kept 6 bases outside the gene matches. CDR3 nucleotide sequence: TGTGCCAGCAGTTTTCCCGACAGGGAAACGCAGTATTTT. Its translation is CASSFPDRETQYF.

This clonotype has more than one count but fewer than ten. The V and J genes are TRBV28 and TRBJ2-3; 9 bases match TRBD2. This CDR3 has 16 residues. The germline gives CDR1 MDHEN, CDR2 SYDVKM. V lost 3 bases and J lost 1; bases outside the gene matches: 5. In nucleotides, the CDR3 is TGTGCCAGCAGTTTCTCACGACTAGCGGGCACAGATACGCAGTATTTT. Translating it yields CASSFSRLAGTDTQYF.

In this sample, this clonotype turned up once. The CDR3 sequence: CASSSDRLNTEAFF. DNA of the CDR3: TGTGCCAGTAGTTCCGACAGGTTGAACACTGAAGCTTTCTTT. The chain employs TRBV19 and TRBJ1-1, with D tentatively TRBD1 (6 bases). Between the trimmed V and J ends, which lost 5 bases and 0 bases, there was a span of 10 bases. The CDR3 runs 14 residues. Germline V gene lookup returns CDR1 LNHDA and CDR2 SQIVND (reference sequence).

The chain links TRBV6-1 to TRBJ2-7, with TRBD1 as a possible D gene (6 bases). Deletions cut 8 bases from V and 6 bases from J, with 17 bases between. This CDR3 is 13 amino acids long. Germline CDR1 is MNHNS and CDR2 is SASEGT. DNA for the CDR3: TGTGCCAGCTCAACCCAAGGGGGAGCCGAGCAGTACTTC. This sequence encodes CASSTQGGAEQYF.

The chain uses TRBV7-9 and TRBJ2-3; TRBD2 aligns across 8 bases. The CDR3 has 17 residues. V lost 5 bases to trimming and J lost 2 bases; unmatched junction nucleotides: 12. Germline loops: CDR1 SEHNR, CDR2 FQNEAQ (reference sequence). In nucleotides, the CDR3 is TGTGCCAGCAGCCCCCGGACTAGCTGGGATCTCACAGATACGCAGTATTTT. Its translation is CASSPRTSWDLTDTQYF.